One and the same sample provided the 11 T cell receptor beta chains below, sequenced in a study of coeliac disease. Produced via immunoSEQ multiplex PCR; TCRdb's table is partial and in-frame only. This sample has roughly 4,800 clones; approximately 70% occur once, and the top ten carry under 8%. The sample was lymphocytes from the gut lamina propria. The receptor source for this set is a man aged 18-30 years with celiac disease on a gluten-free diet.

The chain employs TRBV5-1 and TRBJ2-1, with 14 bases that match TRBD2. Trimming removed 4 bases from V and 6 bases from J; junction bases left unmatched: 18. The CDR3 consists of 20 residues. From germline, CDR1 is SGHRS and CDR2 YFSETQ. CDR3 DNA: TGCGCCAGCAGCACCGGAAACCTGACTAGCGGGGGGGCGATAGTCAATGAGCAGTTCTTC. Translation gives CASSTGNLTSGGAIVNEQFF.

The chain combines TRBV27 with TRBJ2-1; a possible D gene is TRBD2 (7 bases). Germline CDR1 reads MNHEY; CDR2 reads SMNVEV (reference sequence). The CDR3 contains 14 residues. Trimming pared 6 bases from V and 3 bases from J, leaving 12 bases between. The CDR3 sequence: CASSSGGHYNEQFF. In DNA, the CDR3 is TGTGCCAGCAGCTCGGGGGGACACTACAATGAGCAGTTCTTC.

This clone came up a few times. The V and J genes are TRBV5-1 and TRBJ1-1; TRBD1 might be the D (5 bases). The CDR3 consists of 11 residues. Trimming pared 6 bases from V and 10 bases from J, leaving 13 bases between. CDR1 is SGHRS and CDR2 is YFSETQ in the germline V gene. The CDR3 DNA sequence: TGCGCCAGCACCTTAGCGGGGCTAGCTTTCTTT. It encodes CASTLAGLAFF.

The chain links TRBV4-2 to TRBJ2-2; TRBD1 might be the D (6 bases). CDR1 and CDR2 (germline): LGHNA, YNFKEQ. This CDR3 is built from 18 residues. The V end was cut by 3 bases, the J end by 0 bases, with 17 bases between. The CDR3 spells CASSHLAYRATNTGELFF. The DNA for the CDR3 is TGTGCCAGCAGCCACCTAGCTTACAGGGCCACGAACACCGGGGAGCTGTTTTTT.

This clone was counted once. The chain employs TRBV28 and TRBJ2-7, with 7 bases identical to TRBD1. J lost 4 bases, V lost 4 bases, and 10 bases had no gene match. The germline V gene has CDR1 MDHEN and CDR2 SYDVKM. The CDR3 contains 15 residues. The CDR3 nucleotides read TGTGCCAGCAGTTCTTCCGGACAGGCGATTTACGAGCAGTACTTC. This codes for CASSSSGQAIYEQYF. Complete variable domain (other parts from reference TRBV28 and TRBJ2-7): DVKVTQSSRYLVKRTGEKVFLECVQDMDHENMFWYRQDPGLGLRLIYFSYDVKMKEKGDIPEGYSVSREKKERFSLILESASTNQTSMYLCASSSSGQAIYEQYFGPGTRLTVT.

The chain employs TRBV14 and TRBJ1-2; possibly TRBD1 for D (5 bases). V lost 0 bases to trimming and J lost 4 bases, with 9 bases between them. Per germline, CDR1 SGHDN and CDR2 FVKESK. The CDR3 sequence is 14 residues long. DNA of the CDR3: TGTGCCAGCAGCCAAGATTTGGGGGGCTATGGCTACACCTTC. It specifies CASSQDLGGYGYTF.

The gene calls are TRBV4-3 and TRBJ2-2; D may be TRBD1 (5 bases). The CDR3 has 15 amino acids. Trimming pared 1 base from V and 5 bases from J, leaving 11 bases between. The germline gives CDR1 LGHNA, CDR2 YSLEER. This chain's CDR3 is CASSQGSGRTGELFF. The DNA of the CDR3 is TGCGCCAGCAGCCAAGGGTCAGGGCGGACCGGGGAGCTGTTTTTT.

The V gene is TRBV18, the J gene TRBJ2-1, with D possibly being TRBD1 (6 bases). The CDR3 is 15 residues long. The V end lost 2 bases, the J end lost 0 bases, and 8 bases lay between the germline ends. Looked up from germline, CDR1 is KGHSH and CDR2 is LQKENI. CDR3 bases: TGTGCCAGCTCACCAAGACAGGCCTCCTACAATGAGCAGTTCTTC. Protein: CASSPRQASYNEQFF.

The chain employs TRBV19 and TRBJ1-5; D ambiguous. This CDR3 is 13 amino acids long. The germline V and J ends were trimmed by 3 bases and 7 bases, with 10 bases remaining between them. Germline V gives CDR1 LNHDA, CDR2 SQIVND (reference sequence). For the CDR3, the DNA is TGTGCCAGTAGTATGGTAGGGAGGCAGCCCCAGCATTTT. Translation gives CASSMVGRQPQHF.

The DNA for the CDR3 is TGTGCCAGTAGCGCCCCGGACAGGGGAGCTGAAGCTTTCTTT. Amino acid sequence: CASSAPDRGAEAFF. The V and J genes are TRBV19 and TRBJ1-1; 9 nucleotides line up with TRBD1. CDR3 length equals 14 residues. Looked up from germline, CDR1 is LNHDA and CDR2 is SQIVND (reference sequence). Trimming cost V 6 bases and J 6 bases; bases outside gene matches: 8.

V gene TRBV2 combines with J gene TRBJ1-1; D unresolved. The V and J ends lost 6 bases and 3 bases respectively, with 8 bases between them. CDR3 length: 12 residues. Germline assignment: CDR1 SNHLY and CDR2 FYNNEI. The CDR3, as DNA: TGTGCCAGCAGGCGGGCGGACACTGAAGCTTTCTTT. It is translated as CASRRADTEAFF.